Included here is one TCR beta chain sequence, with context. This sample was taken from a study of identical twins' blood T cells. Germline V lookup: CDR1 SGHTA, CDR2 FQGNSA. Trimming removed 1 base from V and 0 bases from J, with 10 bases in between. CDR3 length: 16 amino acids. Libraries were made from RNA as TCR cDNA, using a modified protocol. Authors' analysis steps: Each library had 2.2 to 3.6 million CDR3 reads and about 100,000 to nearly 550,000 clonotypes. TCRdb reprocessed the 5' RACE reads via MiXCR and lists one record per CDR3 protein. TCRdb's processing, not the authors' own work, is the source of the V and J calls. The table lists 350,000 to 400,000 distinct CDR3 sequences, roughly 27% of them singletons, with about 6.1% in the top ten.

Sequenced material: PBMCs. V gene TRBV7-2 combines with J gene TRBJ1-5; no clear D. The TCR originated in a woman aged 18-55 years in good health. The CDR3 spells CASSLVVTTSNQPQHF. DNA of the CDR3: TGTGCCAGCAGCTTAGTTGTCACGACTAGCAATCAGCCCCAGCATTTT.